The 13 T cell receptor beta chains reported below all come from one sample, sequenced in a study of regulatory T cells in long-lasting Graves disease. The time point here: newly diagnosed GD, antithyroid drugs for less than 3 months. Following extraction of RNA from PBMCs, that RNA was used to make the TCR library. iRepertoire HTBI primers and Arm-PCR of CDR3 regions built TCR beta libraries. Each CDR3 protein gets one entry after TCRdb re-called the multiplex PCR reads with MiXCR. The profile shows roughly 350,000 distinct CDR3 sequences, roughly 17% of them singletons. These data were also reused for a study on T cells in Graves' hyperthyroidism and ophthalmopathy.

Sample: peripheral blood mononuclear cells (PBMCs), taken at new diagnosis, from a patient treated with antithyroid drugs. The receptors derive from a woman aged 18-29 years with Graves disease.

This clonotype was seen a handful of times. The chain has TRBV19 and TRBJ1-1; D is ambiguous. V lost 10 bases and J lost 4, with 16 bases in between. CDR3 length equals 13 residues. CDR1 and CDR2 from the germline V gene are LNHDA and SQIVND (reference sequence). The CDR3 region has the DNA TGTGCCACCAAGCCCGGGATGAGCACTGAAGCTTTCTTT. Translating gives CATKPGMSTEAFF.

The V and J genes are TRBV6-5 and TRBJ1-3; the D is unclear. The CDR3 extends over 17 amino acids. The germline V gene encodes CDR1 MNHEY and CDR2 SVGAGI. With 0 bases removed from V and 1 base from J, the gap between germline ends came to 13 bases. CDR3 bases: TGTGCCAGCAGTTACTCCCCCGGCGCGGCTTCTGGAAACACCATATATTTT. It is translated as CASSYSPGAASGNTIYF.

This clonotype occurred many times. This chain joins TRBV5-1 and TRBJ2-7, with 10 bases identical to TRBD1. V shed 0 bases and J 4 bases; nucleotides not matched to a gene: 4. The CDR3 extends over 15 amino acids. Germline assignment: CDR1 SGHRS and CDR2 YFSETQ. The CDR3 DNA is TGCGCCAGCAGCTTGGGGACAGGGGGAACATACGAGCAGTACTTC. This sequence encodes CASSLGTGGTYEQYF.

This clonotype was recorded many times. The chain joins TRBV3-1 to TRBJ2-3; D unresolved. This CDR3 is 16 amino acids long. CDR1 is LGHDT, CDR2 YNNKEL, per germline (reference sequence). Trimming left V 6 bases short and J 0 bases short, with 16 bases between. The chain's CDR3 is CASRLTSGSSTDTQYF. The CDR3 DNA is TGTGCCAGCAGACTAACCTCAGGTTCTAGCACAGATACGCAGTATTTT.

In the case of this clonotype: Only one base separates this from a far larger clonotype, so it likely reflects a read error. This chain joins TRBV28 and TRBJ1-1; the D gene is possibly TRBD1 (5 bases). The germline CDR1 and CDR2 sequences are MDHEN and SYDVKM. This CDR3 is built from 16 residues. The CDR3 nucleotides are TGTGCCAGCAGCGCTCTCCGGGACGCACCGCCGTACGAGCAGTGCTTC. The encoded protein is CASSALRDAPPYEQCF.

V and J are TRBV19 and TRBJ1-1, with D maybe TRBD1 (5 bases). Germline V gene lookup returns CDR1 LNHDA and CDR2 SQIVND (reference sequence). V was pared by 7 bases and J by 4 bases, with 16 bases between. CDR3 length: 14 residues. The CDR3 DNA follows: TGTGCCAGTACCCCCTCCTCTCAGGGCACTGAAGCTTTCTTT. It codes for CASTPSSQGTEAFF. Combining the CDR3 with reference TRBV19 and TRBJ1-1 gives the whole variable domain DGGITQSPKYLFRKEGQNVTLSCEQNLNHDAMYWYRQDPGQGLRLIYYSQIVNDFQKGDIAEGYSVSREKKESFPLTVTSAQKNPTAFYLCASTPSSQGTEAFFGQGTRLTVV.

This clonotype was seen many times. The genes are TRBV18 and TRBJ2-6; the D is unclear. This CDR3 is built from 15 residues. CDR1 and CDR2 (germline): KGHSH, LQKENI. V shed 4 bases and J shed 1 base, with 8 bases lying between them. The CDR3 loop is CASSHPRSGANVLTF. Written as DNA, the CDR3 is TGTGCCAGCTCACATCCGCGTTCTGGGGCCAACGTCCTGACTTTC.

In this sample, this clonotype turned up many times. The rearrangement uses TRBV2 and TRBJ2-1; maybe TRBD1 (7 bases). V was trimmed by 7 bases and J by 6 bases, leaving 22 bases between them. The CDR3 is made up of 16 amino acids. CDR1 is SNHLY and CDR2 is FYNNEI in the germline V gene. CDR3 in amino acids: CASTSVGGQSSNEQFF. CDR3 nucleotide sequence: TGTGCCAGCACCTCTGTGGGGGGACAGAGTAGCAATGAGCAGTTCTTC.

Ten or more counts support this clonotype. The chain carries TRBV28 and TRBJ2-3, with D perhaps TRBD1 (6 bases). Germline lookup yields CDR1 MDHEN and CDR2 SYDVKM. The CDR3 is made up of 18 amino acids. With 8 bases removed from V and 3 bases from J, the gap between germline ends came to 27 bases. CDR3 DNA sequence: TGTGCCAGCCTGTCCCCCGAGGGAAGTGGGGGCAGGACAGATACGCAGTATTTT. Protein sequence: CASLSPEGSGGRTDTQYF.

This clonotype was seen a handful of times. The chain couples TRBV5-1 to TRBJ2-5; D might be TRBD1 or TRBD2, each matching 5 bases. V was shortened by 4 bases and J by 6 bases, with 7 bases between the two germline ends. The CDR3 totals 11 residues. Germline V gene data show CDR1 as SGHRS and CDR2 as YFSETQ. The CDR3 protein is CASSGTQTQYF. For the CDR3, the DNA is TGCGCCAGCAGCGGGACGCAGACCCAGTACTTC.

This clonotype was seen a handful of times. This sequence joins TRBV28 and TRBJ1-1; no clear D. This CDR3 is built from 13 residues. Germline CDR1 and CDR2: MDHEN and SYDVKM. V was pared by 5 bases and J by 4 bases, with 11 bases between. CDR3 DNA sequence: TGTGCCAGCAGTCCCGTGCACGTCACTGAAGCTTTCTTT. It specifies CASSPVHVTEAFF.

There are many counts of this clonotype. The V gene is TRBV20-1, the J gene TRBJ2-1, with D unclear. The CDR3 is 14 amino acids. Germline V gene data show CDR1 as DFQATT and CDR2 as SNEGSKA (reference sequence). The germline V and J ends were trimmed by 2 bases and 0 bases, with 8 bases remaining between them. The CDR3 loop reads CSARSHSSYNEQFF. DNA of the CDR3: TGCAGTGCTAGAAGCCATAGCTCCTACAATGAGCAGTTCTTC.

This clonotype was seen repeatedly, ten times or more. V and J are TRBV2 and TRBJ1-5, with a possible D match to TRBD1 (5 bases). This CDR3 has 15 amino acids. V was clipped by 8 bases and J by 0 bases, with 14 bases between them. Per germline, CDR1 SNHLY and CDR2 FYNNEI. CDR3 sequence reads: CASAERGNSNQPQHF. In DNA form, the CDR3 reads TGTGCCAGCGCCGAGAGGGGCAATAGCAATCAGCCCCAGCATTTT.